The 22 T cell receptor beta chains listed next were all sequenced from one sample in a study of shared clonotypes between healthy human individuals. TCRdb keeps only in-frame clones here, not all; method: immunoSEQ multiplex PCR. The data show about 2.1 million clones, around 93% seen once. Naive CD8 cells comprised CD45RO-negative, CCR7-positively selected cells, excluding terminally differentiated effector memory CD45RA+ cells. Sequencing was performed on naive CD8+ T cells from PBMCs. Receptors originate from a man between 18 and 35 years old in good health. Some clones in this sample may be carry-over from other donors' samples.

This clone has just a few counts. Distinct nucleotide sequences in the sample also encode this CDR3. V is TRBV4-3 and J is TRBJ1-1, with TRBD1 as a possible D gene (5 bases). Germline CDR1 reads LGHNA; CDR2 reads YSLEER. The CDR3 extends over 15 amino acids. Trimming took 0 bases from V and 2 from J, leaving 10 bases between them. CDR3 DNA sequence: TGCGCCAGCAGCCAAGATGGGACGGGCAACACTGAAGCTTTCTTT. Residues: CASSQDGTGNTEAFF.

This sequence joins TRBV29-1 and TRBJ2-1; D gene unclear. The germline V and J ends were trimmed by 7 bases and 6 bases, with 16 bases remaining between them. This CDR3 is built from 13 residues. CDR1 is SQVTM, CDR2 ANQGSEA, per germline. In DNA, the CDR3 is TGCAGCGGTACTGTTGGGTTGTTCAATGAGCAGTTCTTC. This translates into CSGTVGLFNEQFF.

This clone was recorded only once. The chain combines TRBV7-9 with TRBJ2-6, with no clear D. Germline CDR1 and CDR2: SEHNR and FQNEAQ (reference sequence). V was pared by 1 base and J by 11 bases, with 6 bases between. CDR3 length: 12 amino acids. CDR3 residues: CASSLDTDVLTF. CDR3 bases: TGTGCCAGCAGCTTAGATACGGACGTCCTGACTTTC.

The chain carries TRBV7-9 and TRBJ2-2, with 9 bases lining up with TRBD2. The CDR3 is 19 amino acids. Per the germline V gene, CDR1 is SEHNR and CDR2 is FQNEAQ (reference sequence). V shed 0 bases and J 3 bases; nucleotides not matched to a gene: 11. The DNA for the CDR3 is TGTGCCAGCAGCTTAGCGCTTCTAAGCGGGAGGCGGGACACCGGGGAGCTGTTTTTT. This codes for CASSLALLSGRRDTGELFF.

V gene TRBV15 combines with J gene TRBJ2-7; TRBD1 matches at 9 bases. Per the germline V gene, CDR1 is LNHNV and CDR2 is YYDKDF (reference sequence). The length of the CDR3 is 15 residues. The V segment lost 0 bases and the J segment 2 bases; nucleotides outside the gene matches: 2. CDR3 sequence reads: CATSRDYRGPYEQYF. DNA for the CDR3: TGTGCCACCAGCAGAGACTACAGGGGGCCCTACGAGCAGTACTTC. Using reference TRBV15 and TRBJ2-7 for the parts outside the CDR3, the full variable domain is DAMVIQNPRYQVTQFGKPVTLSCSQTLNHNVMYWYQQKSSQAPKLLFHYYDKDFNNEADTPDNFQSRRPNTSFCFLDIRSPGLGDTAMYLCATSRDYRGPYEQYFGPGTRLTVT.

The chain couples TRBV7-3 to TRBJ2-5, with 7 nucleotides matching TRBD1. The V segment lost 4 bases and the J segment 4 bases; nucleotides outside the gene matches: 6. Germline V gene lookup returns CDR1 SGHTA and CDR2 FQGTGA. The CDR3 runs to 14 residues. CDR3 nucleotide sequence: TGTGCCAGCAGCTCCGGGACAGAGAGAGAGACCCAGTACTTC. This translates into CASSSGTERETQYF.

The V gene is TRBV6-1, the J gene TRBJ2-1; D uncertain. The CDR3 sequence is 13 residues long. The germline V gene encodes CDR1 MNHNS and CDR2 SASEGT. V dropped 4 bases and J dropped 2 bases, with 6 bases sitting between them. In DNA form, the CDR3 reads TGTGCCAGCAGTGGCTTGCCCTACAATGAGCAGTTCTTC. This codes for CASSGLPYNEQFF.

The chain carries TRBV29-1 and TRBJ2-5; D may match TRBD1 or TRBD2 (5 bases each). The J call may be faulty, since TRBJ2-7 better matches the DNA end. The length of the CDR3 is 12 residues. Germline-derived CDR1 and CDR2 are SQVTM and ANQGSEA. DNA for the CDR3: TGCAGCGTTGATGGGGGAGCATACGAGCAGTACTTC. It codes for CSVDGGAYEQYF.

The chain links TRBV5-8 to TRBJ2-1, with D unclear. Trimming left V 4 bases short and J 8 bases short, with 10 bases between. CDR1 is SGHTS, CDR2 YDEGEE, per germline. The CDR3 has 12 residues. This chain's CDR3 is CASSLRLDEQFF. In DNA form, the CDR3 reads TGTGCCAGCAGCCTCCGGTTGGATGAGCAGTTCTTC.

V usage is TRBV7-9 and J usage is TRBJ2-1, with TRBD2 matching over 9 bases. Looked up from germline, CDR1 is SEHNR and CDR2 is FQNEAQ (reference sequence). The length of the CDR3 is 18 residues. V trimming: 0 bases; J trimming: 4 bases; junction bases outside the gene matches: 10. The CDR3, as DNA: TGTGCCAGCAGCTTAGCGGTTAGCGGGAGAGCGGAGTACAATGAGCAGTTCTTC. Translated, it gives CASSLAVSGRAEYNEQFF.

This chain joins TRBV28 and TRBJ1-1, with TRBD1 identical over 10 bases. CDR3 length: 16 amino acids. V dropped 5 bases and J dropped 1; count of bases not matched to a gene: 7. Germline V gene lookup returns CDR1 MDHEN and CDR2 SYDVKM. CDR3 sequence reads: CASSNTGQGRNTEAFF. The CDR3 nucleotides are TGTGCCAGCAGTAATACGGGACAGGGGAGGAACACTGAAGCTTTCTTT.

V usage is TRBV1 and J usage is TRBJ2-5; TRBD2, the D gene given by the table, was not confirmed from the DNA. TRBV1 corresponds to a pseudogene. This CDR3 has 16 residues. This CDR3 reads CTSSEKREVRQETQYF. CDR3 DNA: TGCACCAGCAGCGAAAAGCGGGAGGTACGGCAAGAGACCCAGTACTTC.

The CDR3 DNA reads TGCGCCAGCAGCTTCCCGGGAGGGCCACAAGATACGCAGTATTTT. It is translated as CASSFPGGPQDTQYF. The rearrangement uses TRBV5-1 and TRBJ2-3, with 8 nucleotides matching TRBD2. The CDR3 runs 15 residues. V was clipped by 2 bases and J by 5 bases; unmatched bases: 7. Germline CDR1 SGHRS, CDR2 YFSETQ.

The chain couples TRBV7-9 to TRBJ1-1, with D uncertain. The CDR3 has 15 residues. Germline CDR1 is SEHNR and CDR2 is FQNEAQ (reference sequence). Trimming removed 1 base from V and 5 bases from J, with 14 bases in between. CDR3 residues: CASSLVGPFGTEAFF. For the CDR3, the DNA is TGTGCCAGCAGCTTAGTAGGTCCCTTTGGGACTGAAGCTTTCTTT. Full variable domain (outside the CDR3, taken from reference TRBV7-9 and TRBJ1-1): DTGVSQNPRHKITKRGQNVTFRCDPISEHNRLYWYRQTLGQGPEFLTYFQNEAQLEKSRLLSDRFSAERPKGSFSTLEIQRTEQGDSAMYLCASSLVGPFGTEAFFGQGTRLTVV.

The rearrangement joins TRBV14 to TRBJ1-2; D is unresolved. Germline V gene data show CDR1 as SGHDN and CDR2 as FVKESK. This CDR3 has 14 amino acids. Trimming left V 4 bases short and J 3 bases short, with 12 bases between. CDR3: CASSPPGPHYGYTF. The DNA for the CDR3 is TGTGCCAGCAGCCCCCCTGGGCCCCACTATGGCTACACCTTC.

The chain joins TRBV7-9 to TRBJ2-1, with D unclear. In germline, CDR1 is SEHNR, CDR2 FQNEAQ (reference sequence). The CDR3 has 14 residues. V lost 5 bases, J lost 3 bases, and 11 bases lay in between. The CDR3 sequence is CASSPLTNYNEQFF. CDR3 nucleotides: TGTGCCAGCAGCCCCCTCACCAACTACAATGAGCAGTTCTTC.

The chain is built from TRBV7-9 and TRBJ2-3; D possibly corresponds to TRBD1 (5 bases). The CDR3 spans 14 residues. The V end lost 4 bases, the J end lost 8 bases, and 16 bases lay between the germline ends. Germline CDR1 SEHNR, CDR2 FQNEAQ (reference sequence). The CDR3 sequence: CASSSGRTNLTQYF. Here the CDR3 DNA reads TGTGCCAGCAGCTCCGGCAGGACAAACCTTACGCAGTATTTT.

V usage is TRBV6-1 and J usage is TRBJ2-7, with 11 bases matching TRBD1. V lost 4 bases to trimming and J lost 4 bases; unmatched junction nucleotides: 6. CDR1 MNHNS and CDR2 SASEGT come from the germline V gene. The CDR3 totals 15 residues. The CDR3 loop reads CASSGRDRGDYEQYF. The CDR3 nucleotides read TGTGCCAGCAGTGGCCGGGACAGGGGGGATTACGAGCAGTACTTC.

This chain links TRBV4-3 with TRBJ2-2; tentatively, D is TRBD1 (6 bases). CDR3 length: 19 amino acids. V lost 4 bases to trimming and J lost 6 bases, with 27 bases between them. Per the germline V gene, CDR1 is LGHNA and CDR2 is YSLEER. The CDR3 bases are TGCGCCAGCAGCCGCGAACGAGGCGGCCTATTGGGGGCGGCCGGGGAGCTGTTTTTT. Encoded protein: CASSRERGGLLGAAGELFF.

In this sample, this clone turned up a few times. At the DNA level, this CDR3 is encoded by other sequences in the same sample as well. V and J are TRBV11-2 and TRBJ2-7; D unresolved. The CDR3 covers 13 residues. Germline-derived CDR1 and CDR2 are SGHAT and FQNNGV. The V and J ends lost 1 base and 4 bases respectively, with 8 bases between them. The CDR3 reads CASSLAGDYEQYF. The DNA of the CDR3 is TGTGCCAGCAGCTTAGCTGGGGATTACGAGCAGTACTTC.

This chain uses TRBV19 with TRBJ1-5; D uncertain. Germline assignment: CDR1 LNHDA and CDR2 SQIVND (reference sequence). The CDR3 contains 16 residues. The V gene lost 0 bases and the J gene lost 0 bases, with 9 bases spanning the gap. CDR3 residues: CASSIDWPDSNQPQHF. CDR3 nucleotide sequence: TGTGCCAGTAGTATAGATTGGCCGGATAGCAATCAGCCCCAGCATTTT.

V gene TRBV11-2 combines with J gene TRBJ1-1, with no clear D. The CDR3 sequence is 15 residues long. Between the trimmed V and J ends, which lost 7 bases and 5 bases, there was a span of 20 bases. CDR1 and CDR2 (germline): SGHAT, FQNNGV. CDR3 sequence: CASTPPPATVTEAFF. The CDR3 coding sequence is TGTGCCAGCACCCCGCCGCCGGCCACCGTGACTGAAGCTTTCTTT.